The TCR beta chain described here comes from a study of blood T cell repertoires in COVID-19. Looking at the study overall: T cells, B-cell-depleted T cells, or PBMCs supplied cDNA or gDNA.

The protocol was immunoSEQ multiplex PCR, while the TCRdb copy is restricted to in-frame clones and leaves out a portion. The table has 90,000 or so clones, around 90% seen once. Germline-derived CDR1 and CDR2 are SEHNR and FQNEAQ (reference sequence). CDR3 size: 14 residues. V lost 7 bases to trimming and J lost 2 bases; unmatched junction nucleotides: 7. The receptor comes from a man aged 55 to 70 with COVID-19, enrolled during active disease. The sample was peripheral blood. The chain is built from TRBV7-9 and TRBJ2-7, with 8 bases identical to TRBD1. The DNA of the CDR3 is TGTGCCAGCACCCCCGGGACAGGCCCCTACGAGCAGTACTTC. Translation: CASTPGTGPYEQYF.